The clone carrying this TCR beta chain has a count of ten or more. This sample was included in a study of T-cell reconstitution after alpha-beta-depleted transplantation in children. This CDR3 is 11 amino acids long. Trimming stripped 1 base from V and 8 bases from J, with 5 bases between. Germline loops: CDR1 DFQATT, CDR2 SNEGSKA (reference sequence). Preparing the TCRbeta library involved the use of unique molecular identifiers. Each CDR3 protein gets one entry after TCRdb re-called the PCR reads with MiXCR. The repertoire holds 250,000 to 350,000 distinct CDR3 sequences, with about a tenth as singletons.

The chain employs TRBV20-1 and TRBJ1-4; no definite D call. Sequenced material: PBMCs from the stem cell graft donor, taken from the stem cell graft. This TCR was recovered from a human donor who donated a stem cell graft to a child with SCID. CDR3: CSARGREKLFF. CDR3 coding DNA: TGCAGTGCTAGAGGCCGCGAAAAACTGTTTTTT.